This T cell receptor (beta chain) appears in the sequencing data of a study of T cells after yellow fever vaccination. Study information: Preparation of fractions with low cell numbers was performed using SMART-Seq v4 Ultra Low Input. Broader study findings: Abundant bulk-derived clonotypes could contaminate FACS-sorted repertoires. The study re-detected most primary-vaccination clones after the booster (around 96% CD4, roughly 90% CD8).

Synthesis of TCR cDNA relied on 5'RACE template switching, which attached a universal primer site and UMIs. TCRdb re-called the 5' RACE reads through MiXCR, storing one row per CDR3 protein. The table has roughly 160,000 distinct CDR3 sequences, over 7% seen once. V was shortened by 5 bases and J by 6 bases, with 26 bases between the two germline ends. The CDR3 extends over 17 amino acids. The germline gives CDR1 SEHNR, CDR2 FQNEAQ (reference sequence). A note on this clonotype: What it binds is unknown.

The sequence derives from a man aged 18 to 29 who received the YFV17D yellow fever vaccine. Sequencing was performed on CD8+ T cells sorted from PBMCs, taken 45 days after the yellow fever booster vaccination. V usage is TRBV7-9 and J usage is TRBJ2-7; the D gene is possibly TRBD1 (6 bases). The CDR3 spells CASSPPLGTRGDTEQYF. The CDR3 region has the DNA TGTGCCAGCAGCCCACCTCTGGGTACCAGGGGTGACACCGAGCAGTACTTC.